The following is a T cell receptor beta chain sequence with its context. In germline, CDR1 is SGHTA, CDR2 FQGTGA. V lost 2 bases and J 3 bases, leaving 13 bases between the germline ends. The CDR3 loop spans 16 amino acids. The data were taken from a study of blood T cell repertoires in COVID-19. As for the study in general: From the United States, Italy and Spain came samples of acute and convalescent COVID-19. T cells, B-cell-depleted T cells, or PBMCs provided the cDNA or gDNA that served as material.

Authors' processing steps: Scientists estimated how many nucleated cells there were by amplifying reference gene primers. Sequencing used immunoSEQ multiplex PCR; TCRdb keeps in-frame clones, though not all of them. Clone size and V and J calls were adopted from that table, with D and trimming inferred from the DNA. This sample has about 58,000 clones, with roughly nine tenths found just once. This sequence originates from an older woman with active COVID-19. Sequences were obtained from peripheral blood. This chain links TRBV7-3 with TRBJ2-2; D may be TRBD2 (6 bases). The CDR3 spells CASSLGPGVYTGELFF. The CDR3 DNA is TGTGCCAGCAGCTTAGGCCCGGGAGTCTACACCGGGGAGCTGTTTTTT.